These 27 T cell receptor beta chains were sequenced from one sample in a study of read filtering for tumor transcriptome and immune sequencing. From around 0.4 ug of RNA, a library with molecular barcoded alpha/delta and beta/gamma adaptors was made. TCRdb itself ran the reads through MiXCR, one entry per CDR3 protein. This sample has some 43,000 distinct CDR3 sequences, with under 15% found just once. Sequencing used a population of CD138-negative cells sorted from bone marrow. Receptor source: a donor aged 40 or over with multiple myeloma.

Comment on this clonotype: A much larger clone is a single base away; this may be a read error. The chain carries TRBV29-1 and TRBJ1-1, with D perhaps TRBD1 (5 bases). The V end lost 7 bases, the J end lost 4 bases, and 10 bases lay between the germline ends. Germline V CDR1 and CDR2: SQVTM, ANQGSEA. The CDR3 loop spans 11 amino acids. The CDR3 coding sequence is TGCAGCGGGGACGCGAGCACTGAAGCTTTCTTT. Protein: CSGDASTEAFF.

The chain recombines TRBV20-1 with TRBJ2-3, with 12 nucleotides matching TRBD1. The trim removed 7 bases at V and 2 bases at J, leaving 13 bases unmatched. The CDR3 sequence is 17 residues long. Germline lookup yields CDR1 DFQATT and CDR2 SNEGSKA (reference sequence). CDR3 in DNA: TGCAGTGTTGTTACACCGGGACAGGGGGCTTTCACAGATACGCAGTATTTT. Its protein product is CSVVTPGQGAFTDTQYF.

This clonotype has a count of ten or more. The CDR3 region is CSPRSRARETQYF. As DNA, the CDR3 is TGCAGCCCCCGATCTAGGGCGAGAGAGACCCAGTACTTC. The chain recombines TRBV20-1 with TRBJ2-5; D remains ambiguous. Germline CDR1 is DFQATT and CDR2 is SNEGSKA (reference sequence). CDR3 size: 13 residues.

This clonotype was detected many times. The chain links TRBV5-1 to TRBJ1-1; no reliable D call. The CDR3 has 14 amino acids. CDR1 and CDR2 from the germline V gene are SGHRS and YFSETQ. The V and J ends lost 0 bases and 3 bases respectively, with 9 bases between them. In nucleotides, the CDR3 is TGCGCCAGCAGCTTGGTCAGGAGCGACACTGAAGCTTTCTTT. Translating it yields CASSLVRSDTEAFF.

This clonotype came up many times. The chain links TRBV28 to TRBJ2-5, with 8 bases aligning to TRBD1. Per the germline V gene, CDR1 is MDHEN and CDR2 is SYDVKM. Losses at the gene ends were 6 bases for V and 2 bases for J; bases not matched to a gene: 8. The CDR3 extends over 15 amino acids. CDR3 nucleotide sequence: TGTGCCAGCAGCCGTCCTCGGGACAGGCAAGAGACCCAGTACTTC. The encoded protein is CASSRPRDRQETQYF.

This clonotype was seen only a few times. The genes are TRBV27 and TRBJ2-7; D may be TRBD2 (6 bases). Germline-derived CDR1 and CDR2 are MNHEY and SMNVEV (reference sequence). Trimming took off 2 bases at V and 2 bases at J, with 10 bases between the two ends. The CDR3 is 14 amino acids. CDR3 sequence: CASSLPGRTYEQYF. Written as DNA, the CDR3 is TGTGCCAGCAGTTTACCAGGGAGGACCTACGAGCAGTACTTC.

For this clonotype: It differs at one base from a far larger clone, so likely a read error. The chain is built from TRBV12-3 or TRBV12-4 and TRBJ2-1; 7 bases are shared with TRBD2. This CDR3 contains 15 residues. The CDR3 sequence is CASGLEREGVGEQFF. Here the CDR3 DNA reads TGTGCCAGCGGTTTGGAGCGGGAAGGGGTAGGTGAGCAGTTCTTC.

As concerns this clonotype: A far larger clone is only one base removed, so a read error is likely. The V and J genes are TRBV20-1 and TRBJ2-1, with 15 bases aligning to TRBD2. The CDR3 is 15 residues long. Losses at the gene ends were 5 bases for V and 10 bases for J; bases not matched to a gene: 9. Germline assignment: CDR1 DFQATT and CDR2 SNEGSKA (reference sequence). The CDR3 DNA is TGCAGTGCTGGTATGGGACTAGCGGGAGGCACAGAGCAGTTCTTC. This codes for CSAGMGLAGGTEQFF.

This clonotype was counted many times. The V call is TRBV10-3, the J call TRBJ2-5; 16 bases match TRBD2. The CDR3 totals 18 residues. J was trimmed by 5 bases and V by 6 bases; bases with no gene match: 12. The germline V gene encodes CDR1 ENHRY and CDR2 SYGVKD. CDR3 protein: CAIRPPGLAGGPGETQYF. The CDR3 DNA sequence: TGTGCCATCAGGCCACCGGGACTAGCGGGAGGGCCGGGGGAGACCCAGTACTTC.

This clonotype has at least ten counts. The gene calls are TRBV7-2 and TRBJ1-2, with TRBD1 matching 7 bases. The CDR3 length is 18 residues. Germline V lookup: CDR1 SGHTA, CDR2 FQGNSA. V was clipped by 1 base and J by 8 bases; unmatched bases: 19. This chain's CDR3 is CASSLGWWGQKESSGYTF. DNA of the CDR3: TGTGCCAGCAGCTTAGGGTGGTGGGGACAGAAGGAATCGAGCGGCTACACCTTC.

This clonotype was picked up many times. This sequence joins TRBV24-1 and TRBJ2-1; the match to TRBD2 covers 11 bases. Germline CDR1 KGHDR, CDR2 SFDVKD. V shed 4 bases and J 7 bases; nucleotides not matched to a gene: 8. The CDR3 runs to 16 residues. CDR3 DNA sequence: TGTGCCACCAGTGACCCTACTAGCGGGAGTCCGAATGAGCAGTTCTTC. The encoded protein is CATSDPTSGSPNEQFF.

This clonotype has only a few counts. This may be a read error: a much more frequent sequence differs by one nucleotide. The chain recombines TRBV6-2 or TRBV6-3 with TRBJ2-4; D ambiguous. CDR3 length: 17 residues. Germline V CDR1 and CDR2: MNHEY, SVGEGT. The ends were cut back, 8 bases at V and 5 bases at J, with 25 bases in the middle. The CDR3 protein is CASCPSKGWAVQNIQYF. CDR3 DNA: TGTGCCAGCTGTCCCTCGAAAGGGTGGGCGGTCCAAAACATTCAGTACTTC.

This clonotype turned up a few times. It may be a read error: a sequence one base away is much more abundant. The chain has TRBV7-9 and TRBJ2-7, with D maybe TRBD1 (6 bases). The CDR3 spans 15 residues. The V gene's germline CDR1 is SEHNR and CDR2 FQNEAQ (reference sequence). The V and J ends lost 4 bases and 2 bases respectively, with 15 bases between them. The CDR3 DNA sequence: TGTGCCAGCAGCTCAGGTGGGGGACAACCCTACGAGCAGTACTTC. Its translation is CASSSGGGQPYEQYF.

The J gene is TRBJ2-3, the V gene TRBV4-1, with TRBD2 matching over 11 bases. The germline gives CDR1 MGHRA, CDR2 YSYEKL. The CDR3 has 15 residues. V was pared by 6 bases and J by 4 bases, with 6 bases of the junction left unmatched. For the CDR3, the DNA is TGCGCCAGCAGGGCGACTAGCGGGACCGCAGATACGCAGTATTTT. The encoded protein is CASRATSGTADTQYF.

The sample holds many counts of this clonotype. The rearrangement joins TRBV15 to TRBJ1-1; D not certain. CDR3 length: 13 residues. Deletions cut 8 bases from V and 1 base from J, with 11 bases between. Germline V CDR1 and CDR2: LNHNV, YYDKDF (reference sequence). CDR3 sequence: CATSVLANTEAFF. Written as DNA, the CDR3 is TGTGCCACCTCCGTGCTAGCGAACACTGAAGCTTTCTTT.

At least ten counts were recorded for this clonotype. V usage is TRBV7-2 and J usage is TRBJ1-5; D is ambiguous. Between the trimmed V and J ends, which lost 5 bases and 0 bases, there was a span of 11 bases. CDR1 is SGHTA, CDR2 FQGNSA, per germline. The CDR3 extends over 15 amino acids. DNA for the CDR3: TGTGCCAGCAGCCCTTCACAAAATAGCAATCAGCCCCAGCATTTT. Its translation: CASSPSQNSNQPQHF.

This clonotype was seen many times. The chain is built from TRBV4-3 and TRBJ2-1; D is uncertain. This CDR3 has 15 amino acids. Trimming pared 2 bases from V and 5 bases from J, leaving 13 bases between. In germline, CDR1 is LGHNA, CDR2 YSLEER. CDR3 protein: CASSQSASANNEQFF. The CDR3 region has the DNA TGCGCCAGCAGCCAAAGTGCGTCAGCCAACAATGAGCAGTTCTTC.

This clonotype was counted many times. This chain connects TRBV19 to TRBJ2-7, with 10 bases aligning to TRBD2. The CDR3 extends over 16 amino acids. The ends lost 1 base at V and 6 bases at J; junction bases unmatched: 9. In germline, CDR1 is LNHDA, CDR2 SQIVND (reference sequence). CDR3 bases: TGTGCCAGTAGTATAGCCACTAGCGGGGCCCGGGGCGAGCAGTACTTC. It translates to CASSIATSGARGEQYF.

This clonotype was picked up many times. V usage is TRBV28 and J usage is TRBJ2-5; 9 positions match TRBD1. The CDR3 spans 15 residues. The germline V gene has CDR1 MDHEN and CDR2 SYDVKM. V shed 4 bases and J 5 bases; nucleotides not matched to a gene: 8. The CDR3 DNA follows: TGTGCCAGCAGTTCTCCACAGGGGGCGGGCGAGACCCAGTACTTC. Protein: CASSSPQGAGETQYF.

This clonotype showed up just a few times. The V and J genes are TRBV30 and TRBJ2-7; no clear D. CDR1 GTSNPN and CDR2 SVGIG come from the germline V gene (reference sequence). Trimming removed 4 bases at V and 4 bases at J, with 5 bases between. The CDR3 has 10 amino acids. CDR3 in amino acids: CAWKEYEQYF. The DNA for the CDR3 is TGTGCCTGGAAGGAGTACGAGCAGTACTTC.

The rearrangement joins TRBV7-2 to TRBJ2-7; 8 bases align to TRBD2. Germline loops: CDR1 SGHTA, CDR2 FQGNSA. Unmatched junction bases numbered 14, after V lost 7 bases and J lost 3 bases. The CDR3 sequence is 16 residues long. The CDR3 is CASNTLWTSPNYEQYF. In DNA, the CDR3 is TGTGCCAGCAACACCCTGTGGACTAGCCCAAACTACGAGCAGTACTTC.

This clonotype was observed a few times. The chain recombines TRBV29-1 with TRBJ1-1; perhaps TRBD1 as D (6 bases). Trimming left V 3 bases short and J 0 bases short, with 8 bases between. This CDR3 has 13 amino acids. Germline values: CDR1 SQVTM, CDR2 ANQGSEA. The CDR3 nucleotides read TGCAGCGTTGATGACAGGATGAACACTGAAGCTTTCTTT. It encodes CSVDDRMNTEAFF.

This clonotype was found many times. J is TRBJ2-3 and V is TRBV20-1, with 8 bases that match TRBD2. This CDR3 has 15 residues. Losses at the gene ends were 2 bases for V and 2 bases for J; bases not matched to a gene: 6. The germline gives CDR1 DFQATT, CDR2 SNEGSKA (reference sequence). CDR3 in amino acids: CSARQSGSLTDTQYF. The DNA of the CDR3 is TGCAGTGCTAGACAGAGCGGGAGCCTCACAGATACGCAGTATTTT.

Concerning this clonotype: A far larger clone is one base from this, pointing to a likely read error. The chain combines TRBV21-1 with TRBJ2-7; TRBD1 is taken as the D call from the table, unchecked against the DNA. TRBV21-1 is a pseudogene segment. The CDR3 spans 14 residues. CDR3 sequence (DNA): TGTGCCAGCATAGGGGGCTCGGACTACAATGAGCAGTACTTC. Protein sequence: CASIGGSDYNEQYF.

This clonotype was detected ten times or more. The chain carries TRBV5-1 and TRBJ2-2; D is undetermined. Trimming shortened V by 0 bases and J by 4 bases, and 16 bases separated the two germline ends. Looked up from germline, CDR1 is SGHRS and CDR2 is YFSETQ. CDR3 size: 17 residues. The CDR3 sequence: CASSLGPTATGTGELFF. CDR3 bases: TGCGCCAGCAGCTTGGGACCAACCGCAACGGGCACCGGGGAGCTGTTTTTT.

This clonotype is labeled as medium-sized (0.01 to 0.1%). CDR3 in DNA: TGTGCCTGGAGCCTCACCGGACTAGCGGGAGTTATTGAGCAGTTCTTC. Its protein product is CAWSLTGLAGVIEQFF. V and J are TRBV30 and TRBJ2-1; TRBD2 matches at 13 bases. Unmatched junction bases numbered 11, after V lost 3 bases and J lost 9 bases. The CDR3 totals 16 residues. Germline V gene sequence: CDR1 GTSNPN, CDR2 SVGIG (reference sequence).

This clonotype has just a few counts. The V gene is TRBV7-9, the J gene TRBJ2-7; 10 bases are shared with TRBD2. In germline, CDR1 is SEHNR, CDR2 FQNEAQ (reference sequence). There are 14 residues in the CDR3. V was clipped by 4 bases and J by 3 bases; unmatched bases: 3. The CDR3 reads CASSSSGSYYEQYF. CDR3 DNA sequence: TGTGCCAGCAGCTCTAGCGGGAGCTACTACGAGCAGTACTTC.